Reported below is one TCR beta chain. Its specificity is not known. The source of the sample is a study of cytomegalovirus exposure and HLA in healthy donors. Study results and caveats: Investigators reported approximately 150 TCR beta chains as tied to cytomegalovirus. DRB1 had the most TCR associations and HLA-C the fewest, a later analysis found, with rates varying by HLA locus. The study dropped some indistinguishable V segments, TRBV6-2 and TRBV6-3 among them.

CDR1 and CDR2 (germline): MNHNY, SVGAGI (reference sequence). The CDR3 runs to 15 residues. The V and J ends lost 0 bases and 5 bases respectively, with 14 bases between them. While unrecorded immune exposures were likely, the donors were nominally healthy when sampled. It was with 60 Vbeta and 13 Jbeta primers that the PCR ran. Sequencing used immunoSEQ multiplex PCR; TCRdb keeps in-frame clones, though not all of them. Found here are tens of thousands of clones; the top ten clones hold 17%. Sequenced sample: PBMCs. V gene TRBV6-6 combines with J gene TRBJ2-7; possible D gene TRBD2, 6 bases. This sequence was found in a male donor in good health and CMV-seropositive. In DNA form, the CDR3 reads TGTGCCAGCAGTTACTCCCCCGGAGGGCCTAACGAGCAGTACTTC. Protein product: CASSYSPGGPNEQYF.